These 26 T cell receptor beta chains were sequenced from one sample in a study of response to subunit inactivated influenza vaccine. TCRdb re-called the RT-PCR reads through MiXCR, storing one row per CDR3 protein. The sample consists of about 830,000 distinct CDR3 sequences, approximately 18% of them appearing once. Specimen: PBMCs from blood, collected roughly 5 days after vaccination. All receptors derive from a man aged 50-60 years who received an inactivated influenza vaccine.

The chain carries TRBV13 and TRBJ2-5; D ambiguous. Trimming took off 1 base at V and 3 bases at J, with 15 bases between the two ends. Germline loops: CDR1 PRHDT, CDR2 FYEKMQ (reference sequence). The CDR3 is made up of 16 amino acids. CDR3 sequence: CASSLVSRTLKETQYF. As DNA, the CDR3 is TGTGCCAGCAGCTTAGTTTCCCGGACCCTAAAAGAGACCCAGTACTTC.

This clonotype was found a few times. This sequence joins TRBV18 and TRBJ1-1, with TRBD1 as a possible D gene (6 bases). Germline V gene sequence: CDR1 KGHSH, CDR2 LQKENI. V lost 3 bases, J lost 4 bases, and 12 bases lay in between. The CDR3 extends over 14 amino acids. In DNA, the CDR3 is TGTGCCAGCTCACCTAAACAGGGATCCACTGAAGCTTTCTTT. Translating it yields CASSPKQGSTEAFF.

A word on this clonotype: A read error may produce the germline difference seen at one junction end. The CDR3, as DNA: TGTGCCAGCAGTTCATACAGGGGCTCAGATTACAATGAGCAGCTCTTC. It translates to CASSSYRGSDYNEQLF. The V call is TRBV28, the J call TRBJ2-1; 7 bases line up with TRBD1. The CDR3 sequence is 16 residues long. Germline lookup yields CDR1 MDHEN and CDR2 SYDVKM.

The chain is built from TRBV20-1 and TRBJ1-2; D remains ambiguous. The CDR3 has 12 residues. With 1 base removed from V and 10 bases from J, the gap between germline ends came to 13 bases. The germline gives CDR1 DFQATT, CDR2 SNEGSKA (reference sequence). The CDR3 loop reads CSARGLRENYTF. CDR3 DNA sequence: TGCAGTGCTAGAGGACTGCGGGAAAACTACACCTTC.

This clonotype was found once. The genes are TRBV28 and TRBJ2-2; 12 bases line up with TRBD1. CDR3 length equals 16 residues. In germline, CDR1 is MDHEN, CDR2 SYDVKM. The J segment lost 8 bases and the V segment lost 5 bases, leaving 9 bases of the junction unmatched. CDR3 amino acids: CASSQKGTGGTGELFF. The DNA for the CDR3 is TGTGCCAGCAGTCAAAAGGGGACAGGGGGCACGGGGGAGCTGTTTTTT.

This clonotype has a handful of counts. V and J are TRBV9 and TRBJ2-3, with TRBD2 identical over 10 bases. The J segment lost 6 bases and the V segment lost 0 bases, leaving 10 bases of the junction unmatched. The CDR3 length is 17 residues. Germline CDR1 reads SGDLS; CDR2 reads YYNGEE. Written as DNA, the CDR3 is TGTGCCAGCAGCGTAGTGGGGCTAGCGGGAGTATTCGATACGCAGTATTTT. Encoded protein: CASSVVGLAGVFDTQYF.

The chain carries TRBV12-3 or TRBV12-4 and TRBJ1-1, with 8 nucleotides matching TRBD1. CDR3 length: 13 residues. After removal of 7 bases from V and 1 base from J, the junction contained 2 bases not matched to a gene. The DNA of the CDR3 is TGTGCCAGCACCGGACAGGGGAACACTGAAGCTTTCTTT. Its protein is CASTGQGNTEAFF.

This sequence joins TRBV6-2 or TRBV6-3 and TRBJ2-1, with 13 bases identical to TRBD2. Germline values: CDR1 MNHEY, CDR2 SVGEGT. The CDR3 is 18 amino acids. With 2 bases clipped from V and 6 bases from J, the junction kept 10 bases outside the gene matches. The CDR3 spells CASSYRTSGSFSVNEQFF. As DNA, the CDR3 is TGTGCCAGCAGTTACAGGACTAGCGGGAGCTTTAGTGTCAATGAGCAGTTCTTC.

This chain links TRBV6-2 or TRBV6-3 with TRBJ1-1; 7 nucleotides align to TRBD1. With V trimmed by 2 bases and J by 3 bases, 9 bases remained unmatched. The CDR3 has 16 amino acids. Germline CDR1 MNHEY, CDR2 SVGEGT. CDR3 sequence reads: CASSYEGAGSYTEAFF. CDR3 bases: TGTGCCAGCAGTTACGAGGGGGCAGGGTCGTACACTGAAGCTTTCTTT.

This clonotype was detected ten times or more. The chain combines TRBV10-1 with TRBJ2-2; D unresolved. V was trimmed by 0 bases and J by 3 bases, leaving 2 bases between them. Germline V CDR1 and CDR2: WNHNN, SYGVQD (reference sequence). This CDR3 region has 13 residues. CDR3 region: CASSESYTGELFF. In nucleotides, the CDR3 is TGCGCCAGCAGTGAGTCCTACACCGGGGAGCTGTTTTTT.

This clonotype was detected only a few times. The V call is TRBV9, the J call TRBJ1-3; 8 nucleotides line up with TRBD1. The germline V gene has CDR1 SGDLS and CDR2 YYNGEE. This CDR3 comprises 16 residues. V was clipped by 5 bases and J by 0 bases; unmatched bases: 7. As DNA, the CDR3 is TGTGCCAGCAGTCCTCACGGACAGGGCTCTGGAAACACCATATATTTT. It codes for CASSPHGQGSGNTIYF.

The V and J genes are TRBV4-1 and TRBJ2-1; D possibly corresponds to TRBD2 (6 bases). CDR3 length: 15 amino acids. V gave up 1 base and J gave up 6 bases, with 13 bases separating them. CDR1 is MGHRA, CDR2 YSYEKL, per germline. This chain's CDR3 is CASSQGSRGFNEQFF. The CDR3 DNA reads as TGCGCCAGCAGCCAAGGGTCACGGGGGTTCAATGAGCAGTTCTTC.

This chain connects TRBV7-9 to TRBJ2-2; weak D call: TRBD2 (5 bases). Germline values: CDR1 SEHNR, CDR2 FQNEAQ (reference sequence). The V and J ends lost 2 bases and 0 bases respectively, with 13 bases between them. This CDR3 has 17 residues. This CDR3 reads CASSLSPGTPNTGELFF. The CDR3 DNA reads TGTGCCAGCAGCTTAAGCCCGGGAACCCCGAACACCGGGGAGCTGTTTTTT. The full variable domain, rest sourced from reference TRBV7-9 and TRBJ2-2, is DTGVSQNPRHKITKRGQNVTFRCDPISEHNRLYWYRQTLGQGPEFLTYFQNEAQLEKSRLLSDRFSAERPKGSFSTLEIQRTEQGDSAMYLCASSLSPGTPNTGELFFGEGSRLTVL.

This clonotype has more than one count but fewer than ten. The CDR3 nucleotides read TGTGCCAGCAGCTCGACAGGTGATACAAACTCCTACGAGCAGTACTTC. Translation: CASSSTGDTNSYEQYF. The chain links TRBV7-9 to TRBJ2-7; D is possibly TRBD1 (6 bases). Deletions cut 4 bases from V and 0 bases from J, with 16 bases between. CDR1 SEHNR and CDR2 FQNEAQ come from the germline V gene (reference sequence). This CDR3 is built from 16 residues.

This chain links TRBV20-1 with TRBJ2-7, with D possibly matching TRBD1 (6 bases). Germline values: CDR1 DFQATT, CDR2 SNEGSKA (reference sequence). This CDR3 spans 16 amino acids. Trimming shortened V by 1 base and J by 2 bases, and 18 bases separated the two germline ends. The CDR3 DNA reads TGCAGTGCTAGAGTTATTAGCACAGGGAAAACCTACGAGCAGTACTTC. This sequence encodes CSARVISTGKTYEQYF.

The chain couples TRBV4-2 to TRBJ2-3; possibly TRBD1 for D (5 bases). The CDR3 has 16 amino acids. Trimming left V 4 bases short and J 0 bases short, with 14 bases between. Looked up from germline, CDR1 is LGHNA and CDR2 is YNFKEQ. The CDR3 region is CASSPSAGPSTDTQYF. CDR3 DNA: TGTGCCAGCAGCCCGTCGGCAGGGCCAAGCACAGATACGCAGTATTTT.

The chain combines TRBV6-2 or TRBV6-3 with TRBJ1-2, with D maybe TRBD1 (5 bases). Trimming removed 6 bases at V and 8 bases at J, with 19 bases between. CDR1 and CDR2 from the germline V gene are MNHEY and SVGEGT. This CDR3 is built from 14 residues. The CDR3 reads CASSVRTRSRGYTF. The CDR3 coding sequence is TGTGCCAGCAGCGTGAGGACAAGGAGTCGCGGCTACACCTTC.

For the CDR3, the DNA is TGTGCCAGCAGTTTACGGGCCCCGGAGACTAGCACAGATACGCAGTATTTT. Residues: CASSLRAPETSTDTQYF. The chain carries TRBV27 and TRBJ2-3; D not certain. Germline V gene lookup returns CDR1 MNHEY and CDR2 SMNVEV (reference sequence). Trimming took 2 bases from V and 0 from J, leaving 15 bases between them. The CDR3 has 17 amino acids.

In its sample, this clonotype was seen a few times. The chain couples TRBV28 to TRBJ1-2; D remains ambiguous. Germline V lookup: CDR1 MDHEN, CDR2 SYDVKM. This CDR3 has 12 amino acids. Trimming removed 3 bases at V and 5 bases at J, with 7 bases between. The CDR3 sequence is CASSFGSYGYTF. In DNA form, the CDR3 reads TGTGCCAGCAGTTTTGGAAGTTATGGCTACACCTTC.

This rearrangement joins TRBV20-1 to TRBJ1-5; the D gene is possibly TRBD1 (6 bases). Germline CDR1 DFQATT, CDR2 SNEGSKA (reference sequence). V lost 4 bases to trimming and J lost 5 bases, with 15 bases between them. This CDR3 has 14 amino acids. CDR3 region: CSANGGGGDQPQHF. In DNA form, the CDR3 reads TGCAGTGCTAACGGAGGAGGGGGAGATCAGCCCCAGCATTTT.

This clonotype appeared many times. This chain joins TRBV29-1 and TRBJ1-1; D is possibly TRBD1 (5 bases). CDR3 length: 13 amino acids. V was pared by 6 bases and J by 1 base, with 12 bases between. CDR1 is SQVTM and CDR2 is ANQGSEA in the germline V gene. The CDR3 here is CSVGGGGNTEAFF. Written as DNA, the CDR3 is TGCAGCGTGGGGGGTGGCGGGAACACTGAAGCTTTCTTT.

V gene TRBV7-6 combines with J gene TRBJ2-7, with 10 bases lining up with TRBD2. Germline-derived CDR1 and CDR2 are SGHVS and FNYEAQ. J lost 6 bases, V lost 4 bases, and 3 bases had no gene match. The CDR3 loop spans 13 amino acids. The chain's CDR3 is CASSWASGGEQYF. DNA of the CDR3: TGTGCCAGCAGCTGGGCTAGCGGGGGCGAGCAGTACTTC.

This clonotype was counted between two and nine times. The chain carries TRBV18 and TRBJ2-6; weak D call: TRBD1 (5 bases). Germline V gives CDR1 KGHSH, CDR2 LQKENI. The CDR3 is 18 amino acids. Trimming pared 3 bases from V and 0 bases from J, leaving 15 bases between. The CDR3 spells CASSPATVLASGANVLTF. CDR3 DNA: TGTGCCAGCTCACCCGCGACAGTTCTCGCCTCTGGGGCCAACGTCCTGACTTTC.

The chain employs TRBV4-2 and TRBJ2-7; 7 bases agree with TRBD2. Germline lookup yields CDR1 LGHNA and CDR2 YNFKEQ. This CDR3 is built from 15 residues. Trimming took 4 bases from V and 2 from J; bases not matched to a gene: 8. CDR3: CASSPQGGVTYEQYF. For the CDR3, the DNA is TGTGCCAGCAGCCCCCAGGGAGGGGTGACCTACGAGCAGTACTTC.

This chain links TRBV20-1 with TRBJ2-1, with D maybe TRBD2 (7 bases). Germline CDR1 reads DFQATT; CDR2 reads SNEGSKA (reference sequence). Trimming removed 8 bases from V and 10 bases from J, with 24 bases in between. There are 14 residues in the CDR3. For the CDR3, the DNA is TGCAGTACCGCACAGGCAGGGGACTACGGGGAGCAGTTCTTC. Residues: CSTAQAGDYGEQFF.

This clonotype was counted ten times or more. The genes are TRBV29-1 and TRBJ1-5, with 7 bases matching TRBD1. Germline CDR1 SQVTM, CDR2 ANQGSEA. J was trimmed by 3 bases and V by 7 bases; bases with no gene match: 6. CDR3 size: 13 residues. CDR3 sequence reads: CSAGDSLNQPQHF. DNA of the CDR3: TGCAGCGCCGGGGACAGCCTCAATCAGCCCCAGCATTTT.